A selection of T cell receptor beta chains follows, all from one sample in a study of beta chain features in type 1 diabetes. Measured with immunoSEQ multiplex PCR; TCRdb has only the in-frame clones, and not every one. Altogether 200,000 to 300,000 clones are present, around 20% being singletons, with the ten largest covering approximately 0.029%. Material: naive CD4+ T cells from blood. Receptors were obtained from a woman aged 40-49 years with type 1 diabetes. Both conserved end residues are part of each CDR3. The order of the fields is clone size, D gene, V gene, J gene, CDR3 DNA, CDR3 protein. D genes are given only for firm matches. Clone size is given for some rows only: seen once, a few or many times, or a class if the clone is expanded.

clone size: few; D gene: TRBD1; V gene: TRBV18; J gene: TRBJ2-7; CDR3 DNA: TGTGCCAGCTCAACTGGACAGGACTACGAGCAGTACTTC; CDR3 protein: CASSTGQDYEQYF
clone size: NA; D gene: TRBD1; V gene: TRBV29-1; J gene: TRBJ2-2; CDR3 DNA: TGCAGCGTTGAAGTCCGGACAGGGCGGGCCGGGGAGCTGTTTTTT; CDR3 protein: CSVEVRTGRAGELFF
clone size: NA; D gene: TRBD1; V gene: TRBV7-9; J gene: TRBJ2-6; CDR3 DNA: TGTGCCAGCAGCCAGGGACAGGGAGCTGGGGCCAACGTCCTGACTTTC; CDR3 protein: CASSQGQGAGANVLTF
clone size: NA; D gene: NA; V gene: TRBV5-1; J gene: TRBJ2-6; CDR3 DNA: TGCGCCAGCAGCTCTACAGACTCTGGGGCCAACGTCCTGACTTTC; CDR3 protein: CASSSTDSGANVLTF
clone size: few; D gene: NA; V gene: TRBV7-9; J gene: TRBJ2-1; CDR3 DNA: TGTGCCAGCAGCTTAGCTGGGTCTCTCGGGGATGAGCAGTTCTTC; CDR3 protein: CASSLAGSLGDEQFF
clone size: NA; D gene: NA; V gene: TRBV2; J gene: TRBJ2-7; CDR3 DNA: TGTGCCAGCTGCGACAGAAACTACGAGCAGTACTTC; CDR3 protein: CASCDRNYEQYF
clone size: NA; D gene: NA; V gene: TRBV9; J gene: TRBJ2-2; CDR3 DNA: TGTGCCAGCAGCGTCAGGGCCCCCGGGGAGCTGTTTTTT; CDR3 protein: CASSVRAPGELFF
clone size: NA; D gene: NA; V gene: TRBV5-1; J gene: TRBJ1-1; CDR3 DNA: TGCGCCAGCAGCTTGGACAGAATGAACACTGAAGCTTTCTTT; CDR3 protein: CASSLDRMNTEAFF
clone size: NA; D gene: TRBD2; V gene: TRBV11-2; J gene: TRBJ2-1; CDR3 DNA: TGTGCCAGCAGCTTAGATGGTCCCAGCGGGAGTGGCCAGTTCTTC; CDR3 protein: CASSLDGPSGSGQFF
clone size: NA; D gene: NA; V gene: TRBV6-5; J gene: TRBJ1-2; CDR3 DNA: TGTGCCAGCAGACCCACAGAGAACTATGGCTACACCTTC; CDR3 protein: CASRPTENYGYTF
clone size: NA; D gene: TRBD1; V gene: TRBV28; J gene: TRBJ2-7; CDR3 DNA: TGTGCCAGCAGTTTCACAGGGGGGTCCTCCTACGAGCAGTACTTC; CDR3 protein: CASSFTGGSSYEQYF
clone size: few; D gene: TRBD2; V gene: TRBV28; J gene: TRBJ2-3; CDR3 DNA: TGTGCCAGCAGTCCAACTAGCGGGAGATGGGGATACACAGATACGCAGTATTTT; CDR3 protein: CASSPTSGRWGYTDTQYF
clone size: NA; D gene: TRBD1; V gene: TRBV6-1; J gene: TRBJ1-1; CDR3 DNA: TGTGCCAGCTCATGGACAGGGGGTACTGAAGCTTTCTTT; CDR3 protein: CASSWTGGTEAFF
clone size: NA; D gene: NA; V gene: TRBV6-6; J gene: TRBJ2-3; CDR3 DNA: TGTGCCAGCAGTTATCTCACGGCAGATACGCAGTATTTT; CDR3 protein: CASSYLTADTQYF
clone size: few; D gene: TRBD1; V gene: TRBV10-3; J gene: TRBJ1-1; CDR3 DNA: TGTGCCATCAAAAGGGGACAGGGTGCGAACACTGAAGCTTTCTTT; CDR3 protein: CAIKRGQGANTEAFF
clone size: NA; D gene: NA; V gene: TRBV25-1; J gene: TRBJ1-1; CDR3 DNA: TGTGCCAGCAGTCGTCCAGGCCTAGGGAGCACTGAAGCTTTCTTT; CDR3 protein: CASSRPGLGSTEAFF
clone size: few; D gene: TRBD1; V gene: TRBV5-1; J gene: TRBJ1-2; CDR3 DNA: TGCGCCAGCAGCTTGGGACAGGGGGATGGCTACACCTTC; CDR3 protein: CASSLGQGDGYTF
clone size: few; D gene: NA; V gene: TRBV7-3; J gene: TRBJ2-3; CDR3 DNA: TGTGCCAGCAGCCCTTTGGCCACAGATACGCAGTATTTT; CDR3 protein: CASSPLATDTQYF
clone size: few; D gene: NA; V gene: TRBV9; J gene: TRBJ1-5; CDR3 DNA: TGTGCCAGCAGCGTGGGAGGGCAGGGCAATCAGCCCCAGCATTTT; CDR3 protein: CASSVGGQGNQPQHF
clone size: once; D gene: NA; V gene: TRBV12-5; J gene: TRBJ1-2; CDR3 DNA: TGTGCTAGTGGTTGGGCAGGGGATAACTATGGCTACACCTTC; CDR3 protein: CASGWAGDNYGYTF
clone size: few; D gene: TRBD2; V gene: TRBV25-1; J gene: TRBJ2-3; CDR3 DNA: TGTGCCAGCAGTGAACCTAGCGGGAGAGCAGATACGCAGTATTTT; CDR3 protein: CASSEPSGRADTQYF
clone size: NA; D gene: NA; V gene: TRBV7-2; J gene: TRBJ2-5; CDR3 DNA: TGTGCCAGCAGCTTAGAGTGGTGGAGGGAGGAGACCCAGTACTTC; CDR3 protein: CASSLEWWREETQYF
clone size: NA; D gene: TRBD2; V gene: TRBV19; J gene: TRBJ2-7; CDR3 DNA: TGTGCCAGTGCTCCCCTGGCGGGGGGGCCTCCCTACGAGCAGTACTTC; CDR3 protein: CASAPLAGGPPYEQYF
clone size: few; D gene: NA; V gene: TRBV28; J gene: TRBJ2-6; CDR3 DNA: TGTGCCACACTCTCGGAGTTAGCTGGGGCCAACGTCCTGACTTTC; CDR3 protein: CATLSELAGANVLTF
clone size: few; D gene: NA; V gene: TRBV30; J gene: TRBJ1-2; CDR3 DNA: TGTGCCTGGACCAGCTGGGACATGGGGGGCTACACCTTC; CDR3 protein: CAWTSWDMGGYTF
clone size: NA; D gene: TRBD1; V gene: TRBV29-1; J gene: TRBJ2-3; CDR3 DNA: TGCAGCGTTGAACAGGGGGGCACAGATACGCAGTATTTT; CDR3 protein: CSVEQGGTDTQYF
clone size: NA; D gene: TRBD1; V gene: TRBV4-3; J gene: TRBJ2-2; CDR3 DNA: TGCGCCAGCAGCCAAGGTTCCGGGACAGTATCCGCCGGGGAGCTGTTTTTT; CDR3 protein: CASSQGSGTVSAGELFF
clone size: few; D gene: NA; V gene: TRBV29-1; J gene: TRBJ1-2; CDR3 DNA: TGCAGCGTTGGGGGACTTAACTATGGCTACACCTTC; CDR3 protein: CSVGGLNYGYTF
clone size: few; D gene: TRBD1; V gene: TRBV28; J gene: TRBJ2-3; CDR3 DNA: TGTGCCAGCAGTCCCCAGACAGGGGGATCAGATACGCAGTATTTT; CDR3 protein: CASSPQTGGSDTQYF
clone size: NA; D gene: TRBD1; V gene: TRBV6-1; J gene: TRBJ2-7; CDR3 DNA: TGTGCCAGCATTACGACAGGGAAGGGTCTCGAGCAGTACTTC; CDR3 protein: CASITTGKGLEQYF
clone size: few; D gene: TRBD2; V gene: TRBV29-1; J gene: TRBJ2-7; CDR3 DNA: TGCAGCGTTGAGGCTAGCGGGAGTTACGAGCAGTACTTC; CDR3 protein: CSVEASGSYEQYF
clone size: few; D gene: TRBD2; V gene: TRBV5-1; J gene: TRBJ2-2; CDR3 DNA: TGCGCCAGCAGCTTCACCAGCGGGGGGAACACCGGGGAGCTGTTTTTT; CDR3 protein: CASSFTSGGNTGELFF
clone size: few; D gene: TRBD1; V gene: TRBV28; J gene: TRBJ2-7; CDR3 DNA: TGTGCCAGCAGTTCCCCCGAGGGGGCCAGCGAGCAGTACTTC; CDR3 protein: CASSSPEGASEQYF
clone size: few; D gene: NA; V gene: TRBV6-4; J gene: TRBJ1-5; CDR3 DNA: TGTGCCAGCAGTCCTGACAGCGACAATCAGCCCCAGCATTTT; CDR3 protein: CASSPDSDNQPQHF
clone size: NA; D gene: NA; V gene: TRBV6-5; J gene: TRBJ1-1; CDR3 DNA: TGTGCCAGCAGTTACTCGATCCAGCGCTCAGAAGCTTTCTTT; CDR3 protein: CASSYSIQRSEAFF
clone size: few; D gene: NA; V gene: TRBV19; J gene: TRBJ2-5; CDR3 DNA: TGTGCCAGTAGTATCTCGAGTGAGACCCAGTACTTC; CDR3 protein: CASSISSETQYF
clone size: NA; D gene: NA; V gene: TRBV29-1; J gene: TRBJ1-1; CDR3 DNA: TGCAGCGTTGGAGAGGGAGGGCTGAACACTGAAGCTTTCTTT; CDR3 protein: CSVGEGGLNTEAFF
clone size: NA; D gene: TRBD1; V gene: TRBV4-1; J gene: TRBJ1-1; CDR3 DNA: TGCGCCAGCAGCCGATACCCGGGACAGGGGGTGATCACTGAAGCTTTCTTT; CDR3 protein: CASSRYPGQGVITEAFF
clone size: few; D gene: TRBD2; V gene: TRBV6-5; J gene: TRBJ2-7; CDR3 DNA: TGTGCCAGCAGTTACTCCGGACTAGCGGGGGGTTACGAGCAGTACTTC; CDR3 protein: CASSYSGLAGGYEQYF
clone size: few; D gene: TRBD1; V gene: TRBV7-2; J gene: TRBJ2-7; CDR3 DNA: TGTGCCAGCAGCCCCGACAGGGACCACGAGCAGTACTTC; CDR3 protein: CASSPDRDHEQYF
clone size: NA; D gene: TRBD1; V gene: TRBV13; J gene: TRBJ2-7; CDR3 DNA: TGTGCCAGCAGGGGGACAGGGACCTACGAGCAGTACTTC; CDR3 protein: CASRGTGTYEQYF
clone size: few; D gene: NA; V gene: TRBV7-2; J gene: TRBJ2-3; CDR3 DNA: TGTGCCAGCAGCTTACGCGGTAGCACAGATACGCAGTATTTT; CDR3 protein: CASSLRGSTDTQYF
clone size: NA; D gene: NA; V gene: TRBV6-1; J gene: TRBJ1-2; CDR3 DNA: TGTGCCAGCAGTCGGAGCAGGGCGAATCCTGGCTACACCTTC; CDR3 protein: CASSRSRANPGYTF
clone size: NA; D gene: NA; V gene: TRBV12-5; J gene: TRBJ2-1; CDR3 DNA: TGTGCTAGTGGTTTCGGGGATTCCTACAATGAGCAGTTCTTC; CDR3 protein: CASGFGDSYNEQFF
clone size: NA; D gene: TRBD1; V gene: TRBV29-1; J gene: TRBJ2-7; CDR3 DNA: TGCAGCGCCCGGAAAGGACAGGGCTCCTACGAGCAGTACTTC; CDR3 protein: CSARKGQGSYEQYF
clone size: few; D gene: TRBD2; V gene: TRBV15; J gene: TRBJ2-3; CDR3 DNA: TGTGCCACCAGCAGAAAGGGACTAGCGGTCACAGATACGCAGTATTTT; CDR3 protein: CATSRKGLAVTDTQYF
clone size: few; D gene: NA; V gene: TRBV6-6; J gene: TRBJ1-5; CDR3 DNA: TGTGCCAGCAGTTACCAGGAGGGTCAGCCCCAGCATTTT; CDR3 protein: CASSYQEGQPQHF
clone size: NA; D gene: TRBD1; V gene: TRBV7-9; J gene: TRBJ2-5; CDR3 DNA: TGTGCCAGCAGCTTCAGACAGGGGGCACAAGAGACCCAGTACTTC; CDR3 protein: CASSFRQGAQETQYF
clone size: NA; D gene: TRBD2; V gene: TRBV13; J gene: TRBJ2-1; CDR3 DNA: TGTGCCAGCAGCTTATCCGGGACTAGCGGGAGTAAACAGTTCTTC; CDR3 protein: CASSLSGTSGSKQFF
clone size: NA; D gene: NA; V gene: TRBV6-5; J gene: TRBJ2-1; CDR3 DNA: TGTGCCAGCAGTCGACTCTTGATAGGCAATAATGAGCAGTTCTTC; CDR3 protein: CASSRLLIGNNEQFF
clone size: NA; D gene: TRBD1; V gene: TRBV15; J gene: TRBJ2-2; CDR3 DNA: TGTGCCACCAAACCTCAGGGGGCCGGCGGGGAGCTGTTTTTT; CDR3 protein: CATKPQGAGGELFF
clone size: few; D gene: NA; V gene: TRBV30; J gene: TRBJ2-5; CDR3 DNA: TGTGCCTGGAGTGTACGGGGGTTAGAGCAGTACTTC; CDR3 protein: CAWSVRGLEQYF
clone size: few; D gene: TRBD1; V gene: TRBV23-1; J gene: TRBJ1-5; CDR3 DNA: TGCGCCAGCAGCTACAAAAGCCGACAGGGAAACCAGCCCCAGCATTTT; CDR3 protein: CASSYKSRQGNQPQHF
clone size: NA; D gene: NA; V gene: TRBV15; J gene: TRBJ2-7; CDR3 DNA: TGTGCCACCAGCACTCACATCCAAACCTACGAGCAGTACTTC; CDR3 protein: CATSTHIQTYEQYF
clone size: NA; D gene: TRBD2; V gene: TRBV5-4; J gene: TRBJ2-2; CDR3 DNA: TGTGCCAGCAGAGTTTCAGCGGGGGGAACAGCGAACACCGGGGAGCTGTTTTTT; CDR3 protein: CASRVSAGGTANTGELFF
clone size: NA; D gene: NA; V gene: TRBV29-1; J gene: TRBJ2-4; CDR3 DNA: TGCAGCGTTGAAAGGGGGGCCAAAAACATTCAGTACTTC; CDR3 protein: CSVERGAKNIQYF
clone size: NA; D gene: NA; V gene: TRBV10-3; J gene: TRBJ1-1; CDR3 DNA: TGTGCCATCAGTGAAGAGGGGGTGACCACTGAAGCTTTCTTT; CDR3 protein: CAISEEGVTTEAFF